The present entry profiles one T cell receptor (beta chain) with its context. Its antigen is still unknown. Libraries were prepared by immunoSEQ multiplex PCR; TCRdb keeps only in-frame clonotypes and omits some of them. The sample records 55,000 to 90,000 clones, over 65% being singletons. This CDR3 has 15 amino acids. CDR1 SNHLY and CDR2 FYNNEI come from the germline V gene. V lost 10 bases to trimming and J lost 2 bases, with 18 bases between them. This entry comes from a study of vaccination effects on CD4 cells after COVID-19. Antigen-specific CD4+ T cells were expanded (with viral peptide pools) by the ViraFEST assay ahead of sequencing. Researchers isolated CD4+ T cells once roughly ten days of culture had elapsed. This individual tested PCR-positive for SARS-CoV-2 infection between March and December 2020. Half-medium replacement with IL-2 medium occurred on days 3 and 7.

The sample consisted of CD4+ T cells from PBMCs cultured with HIV peptides, taken before COVID-19 vaccination. Subset noted: HIV-1 Nef peptide pool negative control/reference culture. The receptor's source is a human donor who had a prior SARS-CoV-2 infection. V usage is TRBV2 and J usage is TRBJ2-1, with D unclear. CDR3 DNA: TGTGCCACCACGAGAGAAACAGCAGCCTACAATGAGCAGTTCTTC. It encodes CATTRETAAYNEQFF.